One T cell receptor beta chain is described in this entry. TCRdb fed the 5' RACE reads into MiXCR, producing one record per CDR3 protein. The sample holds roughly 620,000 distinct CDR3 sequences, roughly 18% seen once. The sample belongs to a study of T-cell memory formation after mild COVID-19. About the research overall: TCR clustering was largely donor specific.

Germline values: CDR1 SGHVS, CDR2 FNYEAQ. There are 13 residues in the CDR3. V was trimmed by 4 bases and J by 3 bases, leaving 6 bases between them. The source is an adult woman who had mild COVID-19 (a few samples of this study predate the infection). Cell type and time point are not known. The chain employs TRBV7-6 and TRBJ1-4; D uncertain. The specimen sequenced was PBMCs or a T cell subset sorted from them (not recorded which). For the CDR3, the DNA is TGTGCCAGCAGCTCTCGTCCTAATGAAAAACTGTTTTTT. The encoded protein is CASSSRPNEKLFF. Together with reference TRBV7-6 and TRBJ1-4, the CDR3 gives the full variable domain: GAGVSQSPRYKVTKRGQDVALRCDPISGHVSLYWYRQALGQGPEFLTYFNYEAQQDKSGLPNDRFSAERPEGSISTLTIQRTEQRDSAMYRCASSSRPNEKLFFGSGTQLSVL.